This T cell receptor (beta chain) was documented in a study of identical twins. General observations from the study: With abundant cord blood beta clonotypes, insertions were fewer; memory repertoires showed no such pattern. The analysis was cross-sectional rather than longitudinal within donors. Models came in too low on out-of-frame TCR alpha sharing in monozygotic twins.

Carrying unique molecular identifiers, the cDNA also gained a universal primer site through template switching. TCRdb fed the 5' RACE reads into MiXCR, producing one record per CDR3 protein. The sample records around 240,000 distinct CDR3 sequences, roughly 7% being singletons. The CDR3 sequence is 12 residues long. In germline, CDR1 is MGHDK, CDR2 SYGVNS. V was clipped by 5 bases and J by 7 bases, with 8 bases between them. This clonotype came up many times. The target antigen is unknown. This sample also appeared in a second study, on yellow fever vaccine responses in identical twins.

Sequenced material: memory (CD45RO+) T cells sorted from blood. The chain is built from TRBV25-1 and TRBJ2-2; D is uncertain. The clonotype originates from a woman between 18 and 29 years old in good health. CDR3 protein: CASSLVDGELFF. Written as DNA, the CDR3 is TGTGCCAGCAGTTTGGTGGACGGGGAGCTGTTTTTT. The full variable domain, its missing parts supplied by reference TRBV25-1 and TRBJ2-2, is EADIYQTPRYLVIGTGKKITLECSQTMGHDKMYWYQQDPGMELHLIHYSYGVNSTEKGDLSSESTVSRIRTEHFPLTLESARPSHTSQYLCASSLVDGELFFGEGSRLTVL.